Following are 12 T cell receptor beta chains from one sample sequenced in a study of OX40 agonist ivuxolimab in advanced cancers. The method was immunoSEQ multiplex PCR; TCRdb's version includes in-frame clones alone and lacks a portion of them. The sample records some 98,000 clones, 90% to 95% being singletons. The sample here was CD4+ or CD8+ T cells sorted from blood, taken in a trial of the OX40 agonist ivuxolimab. The receptors here all came from an adult with an advanced solid tumor such as melanoma, head and neck, liver or kidney cancer.

This clone is a singleton in its sample. The gene calls are TRBV5-1 and TRBJ2-1; no clear D gene. The CDR3 loop spans 12 amino acids. CDR1 is SGHRS and CDR2 is YFSETQ in the germline V gene. The V end was cut by 2 bases, the J end by 7 bases, with 7 bases between. In nucleotides, the CDR3 is TGCGCCAGCAGCTTTATGCCTAATGAGCAGTTCTTC. It codes for CASSFMPNEQFF.

V usage is TRBV4-3 and J usage is TRBJ1-5, with 7 bases that match TRBD1. There are 15 residues in the CDR3. The germline V gene has CDR1 LGHNA and CDR2 YSLEER. V was pared by 0 bases and J by 6 bases, with 5 bases of the junction left unmatched. DNA for the CDR3: TGCGCCAGCAGCCAAGATGGGCAGGGGGTTCAGCCCCAGCATTTT. It translates to CASSQDGQGVQPQHF.

This chain joins TRBV5-5 and TRBJ2-1; D may match TRBD1 or TRBD2 (5 bases each). The V gene's germline CDR1 is SGHKS and CDR2 YYEKEE (reference sequence). V was trimmed by 0 bases and J by 3 bases, leaving 10 bases between them. This CDR3 is built from 15 residues. The CDR3: CASSLGDPNYNEQFF. The CDR3 DNA reads TGTGCCAGCAGCTTGGGGGACCCTAACTACAATGAGCAGTTCTTC. The whole variable domain, filled in from reference TRBV5-5 and TRBJ2-1, reads DAGVTQSPTHLIKTRGQQVTLRCSPISGHKSVSWYQQVLGQGPQFIFQYYEKEERGRGNFPDRFSARQFPNYSSELNVNALLLGDSALYLCASSLGDPNYNEQFFGPGTRLTVL.

The genes are TRBV30 and TRBJ2-4; unclear D gene. V was pared by 2 bases and J by 0 bases, with 8 bases between. CDR1 and CDR2 from the germline V gene are GTSNPN and SVGIG (reference sequence). This CDR3 contains 14 residues. CDR3 nucleotides: TGTGCCTGGAGTTCTGGCAGAGCCAAAAACATTCAGTACTTC. Translated, it gives CAWSSGRAKNIQYF.

A few counts support this clone. V is TRBV28 and J is TRBJ1-6, with TRBD1 matching over 10 bases. CDR3 length equals 14 residues. The V segment lost 4 bases and the J segment 8 bases; nucleotides outside the gene matches: 2. Germline CDR1 and CDR2: MDHEN and SYDVKM. CDR3 sequence: CASSSGTGDSPLHF. CDR3 nucleotide sequence: TGTGCCAGCAGTTCCGGGACAGGGGATTCACCCCTCCACTTT.

The V gene is TRBV7-9, the J gene TRBJ2-5, with 9 bases aligning to TRBD2. CDR1 is SEHNR, CDR2 FQNEAQ, per germline (reference sequence). V shed 8 bases and J 1 base; nucleotides not matched to a gene: 5. The CDR3 runs to 14 residues. The CDR3 DNA follows: TGTGCCAGCGGCCCGCGGGGGGGCCAAGAGACCCAGTACTTC. It is translated as CASGPRGGQETQYF.

The J gene is TRBJ2-1, the V gene TRBV7-6; no clear D. Trimming took off 6 bases at V and 0 bases at J, with 9 bases between the two ends. The V gene's germline CDR1 is SGHVS and CDR2 FNYEAQ. The CDR3 runs 14 residues. The CDR3 is CASRGPASYNEQFF. The CDR3 bases are TGTGCCAGCAGGGGTCCCGCCTCCTACAATGAGCAGTTCTTC.

The V and J genes are TRBV5-1 and TRBJ2-2, with D possibly being TRBD1 (5 bases). The CDR3 totals 15 residues. Germline assignment: CDR1 SGHRS and CDR2 YFSETQ. V was trimmed by 1 base and J by 1 base, leaving 8 bases between them. Here the CDR3 reads CASSLPQGNTGELFF. CDR3 nucleotide sequence: TGCGCCAGCAGCTTGCCCCAGGGGAACACCGGGGAGCTGTTTTTT.

V usage is TRBV4-1 and J usage is TRBJ2-1; TRBD2 aligns across 7 bases. The germline CDR1 and CDR2 sequences are MGHRA and YSYEKL. The CDR3 is 16 residues long. V lost 0 bases, J lost 4 bases, and 6 bases stayed unmatched. CDR3 in DNA: TGCGCCAGCAGCCAAGAAATGGGGACTAATTACAATGAGCAGTTCTTC. Translated, it gives CASSQEMGTNYNEQFF.

The chain couples TRBV7-9 to TRBJ1-2; D unclear. Trimming left V 5 bases short and J 8 bases short, with 18 bases between. CDR1 and CDR2 from the germline V gene are SEHNR and FQNEAQ (reference sequence). The CDR3 sequence is 14 residues long. CDR3 protein: CASSPLDGPFGYTF. The CDR3 DNA reads TGTGCCAGCAGCCCCCTTGATGGGCCTTTCGGCTACACCTTC.

This rearrangement joins TRBV28 to TRBJ2-1; D not certain. V lost 4 bases and J 5 bases, leaving 9 bases between the germline ends. The CDR3 is 13 amino acids. Germline values: CDR1 MDHEN, CDR2 SYDVKM. The CDR3 protein is CASSSDPNNEQFF. The CDR3 DNA reads as TGTGCCAGCAGTTCGGACCCAAACAATGAGCAGTTCTTC.

V is TRBV29-1 and J is TRBJ2-5, with no clear D. V was trimmed by 7 bases and J by 2 bases, leaving 5 bases between them. The CDR3 length is 10 residues. Germline CDR1 is SQVTM and CDR2 is ANQGSEA. This chain's CDR3 is CSAEQETQYF. CDR3 coding DNA: TGCAGCGCCGAACAAGAGACCCAGTACTTC.